This T cell receptor (beta chain) was found in a study of T-cell memory formation after mild COVID-19. 5'RACE, which relied on constant-segment primers, yielded TCR alpha and TCR beta cDNA libraries carrying sample barcodes and UMIs. TCRdb ran MiXCR on the 5' RACE reads and lists one entry per CDR3 protein. The data contain 190,000 or so distinct CDR3 sequences, around 25% of them singletons. Concerning this clonotype itself: The antigen is unknown.

The germline CDR1 and CDR2 sequences are SGHTA and FQGNSA. V was cut by 3 bases and J by 5 bases, with 4 bases left in between. This CDR3 contains 11 residues. Study findings and constraints: Balance between CD4 and CD8 was seen in clones contracting day 15 to 85, and a CD4+ lean was seen in later expanders. Second-wave clones with a day 37 peak had unconfirmed SARS-CoV-2 specificity. Clones that contracted clustered mainly in CM and EM if CD4+ and in EMRA if CD8+.

This chain joins TRBV7-2 and TRBJ2-5; no definite D call. This TCR came from an adult woman who had mild COVID-19 (a few samples of this study predate the infection). Cell type and time point are not known. Sequences were obtained from PBMCs or a T cell subset sorted from them (not recorded which). CDR3 DNA: TGTGCCAGCAGCTTCTCGGAGACCCAGTACTTC. Amino acid sequence: CASSFSETQYF.